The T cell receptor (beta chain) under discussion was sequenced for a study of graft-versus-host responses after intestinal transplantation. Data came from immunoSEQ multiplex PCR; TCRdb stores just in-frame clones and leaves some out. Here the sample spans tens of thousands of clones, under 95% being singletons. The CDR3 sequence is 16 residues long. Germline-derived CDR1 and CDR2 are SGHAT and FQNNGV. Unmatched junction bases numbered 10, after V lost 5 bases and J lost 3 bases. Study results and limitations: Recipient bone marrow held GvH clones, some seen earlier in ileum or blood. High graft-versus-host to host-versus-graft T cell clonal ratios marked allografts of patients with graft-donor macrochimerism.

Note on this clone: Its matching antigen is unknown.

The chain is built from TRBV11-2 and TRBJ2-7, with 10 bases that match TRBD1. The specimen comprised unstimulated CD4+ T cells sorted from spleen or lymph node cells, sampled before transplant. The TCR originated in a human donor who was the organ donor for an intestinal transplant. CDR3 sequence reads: CASSHGDRGLVYEQYF. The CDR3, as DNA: TGTGCCAGCAGCCACGGGGACAGGGGCCTGGTCTACGAGCAGTACTTC.